Listed below are T cell receptor beta chains from one sample, sequenced in a study of blood T cell repertoires in COVID-19. Sequencing used immunoSEQ multiplex PCR; TCRdb keeps in-frame clones, though not all of them. The table includes 200,000 to 250,000 clones, 80% to 90% detected once. The sequencing sample was made of PBMCs or T cells enriched from blood (not recorded which). All receptors come from a man aged 50-59 years who had been exposed to COVID-19. CDR3s include the opening cysteine and the closing phenylalanine or tryptophan. A D gene is named only where the DNA matches it firmly.

DNA: TGTGCCAGTAGTATAGGCTCGGGGGATGAGCAGTTCTTC
CDR3: CASSIGSGDEQFF
length: 13
J: TRBJ2-1
D: .
V: TRBV19

DNA: TGTGCCAGCAGCCTTTGGAACACTGAAGCTTTCTTT
CDR3: CASSLWNTEAFF
length: 12
J: TRBJ1-1
D: .
V: TRBV11-3

DNA: TGTGCCAGCGGGTCGGGGGGTCAGCCCCAGCATTTT
CDR3: CASGSGGQPQHF
length: 12
J: TRBJ1-5
D: .
V: TRBV13

DNA: TGCAGTGCTAGTATCGGTGCGATGGACACTGAAGCTTTCTTT
CDR3: CSASIGAMDTEAFF
length: 14
J: TRBJ1-1
D: .
V: TRBV20-1

DNA: TGTGCCACAGCAGGGTTCGGACAGCCCCAGCATTTT
CDR3: CATAGFGQPQHF
length: 12
J: TRBJ1-5
D: .
V: TRBV15

DNA: TGTGCCAGCAGTTTACTCACAGGGTCACCCCTCCACTTT
CDR3: CASSLLTGSPLHF
length: 13
J: TRBJ1-6
D: .
V: TRBV28

DNA: TGTGCCAGCAGCCAAAACAGGGATGGCCAGCCCCAGCATTTT
CDR3: CASSQNRDGQPQHF
length: 14
J: TRBJ1-5
D: .
V: TRBV7-9

DNA: TGTGCCAGCGGATTACTAGCGGGTAACACCGGGGAGCTGTTTTTT
CDR3: CASGLLAGNTGELFF
length: 15
J: TRBJ2-2
D: TRBD2
V: TRBV28

DNA: TGTGCCAGCAATACTAAAACTAGGGGGCTCCGTAACTATGGCTACACCTTC
CDR3: CASNTKTRGLRNYGYTF
length: 17
J: TRBJ1-2
D: TRBD1
V: TRBV19

DNA: TGTGCCAGCAGCTTACCCCCTCTCGGGGAGACCCAGTACTTC
CDR3: CASSLPPLGETQYF
length: 14
J: TRBJ2-5
D: .
V: TRBV7-9

DNA: TGCGCCAGCAGAGTAGCCGGGAGCTCCTACAATGAGCAGTTCTTC
CDR3: CASRVAGSSYNEQFF
length: 15
J: TRBJ2-1
D: .
V: TRBV5-1

DNA: TGCGCCAGCAGCCAATGGCCTAGCGGGGTTTCCTACAATGAGCAGTTCTTC
CDR3: CASSQWPSGVSYNEQFF
length: 17
J: TRBJ2-1
D: TRBD2
V: TRBV4-1

DNA: TGCGCCAGCAGCTTGTACAGTCGATCTGGAAACACCATATATTTT
CDR3: CASSLYSRSGNTIYF
length: 15
J: TRBJ1-3
D: .
V: TRBV5-1

DNA: TGTGCCAGCAGCCAAGTAAGGGGGCTTTTCATTGGCACTGAAGCTTTCTTT
CDR3: CASSQVRGLFIGTEAFF
length: 17
J: TRBJ1-1
D: TRBD1
V: TRBV3-1/TRBV3-2

DNA: TGTGCCAGCAGCTTAAACGGCGGGGGCCGTGGAAACATTCAGTACTTC
CDR3: CASSLNGGGRGNIQYF
length: 16
J: TRBJ2-4
D: .
V: TRBV7-3

DNA: TGTGCCAGTAGTTCCGCCGGTAGGACAGGATCGCACTACACCTTC
CDR3: CASSSAGRTGSHYTF
length: 15
J: TRBJ1-2
D: TRBD1
V: TRBV19

DNA: TGTGCCAGCAGCCGGGACAGGTCTGGAAACACCATATATTTT
CDR3: CASSRDRSGNTIYF
length: 14
J: TRBJ1-3
D: TRBD1
V: TRBV7-9

DNA: TGTGCCAGCAGTCTATCCGTTGGGGGCGCCTACAATGAGCAGTTCTTC
CDR3: CASSLSVGGAYNEQFF
length: 16
J: TRBJ2-1
D: .
V: TRBV11-2

DNA: TGCGCCAGCAGCTCCGACAGGGGGGTCTATGGCTACACCTTC
CDR3: CASSSDRGVYGYTF
length: 14
J: TRBJ1-2
D: TRBD1
V: TRBV5-1

DNA: TGTGCCAGCAGCCAAGAAGGGGCATGGAACACTGAAGCTTTCTTT
CDR3: CASSQEGAWNTEAFF
length: 15
J: TRBJ1-1
D: .
V: TRBV14

DNA: TGTGCCAGCAGTTTGGGCGGGGGCGGATATCAGCCCCAGCATTTT
CDR3: CASSLGGGGYQPQHF
length: 15
J: TRBJ1-5
D: .
V: TRBV28

DNA: TGCGCCAGCAGCTTGGGATTAGCGGGCGCCGGGGAGCTGTTTTTT
CDR3: CASSLGLAGAGELFF
length: 15
J: TRBJ2-2
D: TRBD2
V: TRBV5-1